This T cell receptor (beta chain) comes out of a study of T cells in Graves' hyperthyroidism and ophthalmopathy. This clonotype was observed a handful of times. Antigen specificity is unknown. The germline V gene has CDR1 MDHEN and CDR2 SYDVKM. The CDR3 totals 15 residues. V shed 4 bases and J shed 3 bases, with 13 bases lying between them. Study-level points and caveats: The majority of expanded thyroid clonotypes above 0.001 also appeared in blood.

The CDR3 regions of TCR beta were amplified from RNA transcripts. When the TCR CDR3 underwent first-round RT-PCR, the HTBI primer set was used. TCRdb used MiXCR to reprocess the multiplex PCR reads, holding one entry per CDR3 protein. This table has about 620,000 distinct CDR3 sequences, 15% to 20% appearing once. Newly diagnosed hyperthyroidism, duration under 2 months, in patients aged 18 to 65. Uncontrolled infection, other autoimmune disease, pregnancy or lactation led to exclusion. Isolation of PBMCs was performed on 9.5 to 10 ml fresh peripheral blood. The source of this sequence is a woman in her twenties or thirties with Graves' hyperthyroidism. Sequencing used blood. V is TRBV28 and J is TRBJ1-5; tentative D call: TRBD1 (6 bases). In DNA, the CDR3 is TGTGCCAGCAGTTCCACCGGGACAACCAATCAGCCCCAGCATTTT. This sequence encodes CASSSTGTTNQPQHF.